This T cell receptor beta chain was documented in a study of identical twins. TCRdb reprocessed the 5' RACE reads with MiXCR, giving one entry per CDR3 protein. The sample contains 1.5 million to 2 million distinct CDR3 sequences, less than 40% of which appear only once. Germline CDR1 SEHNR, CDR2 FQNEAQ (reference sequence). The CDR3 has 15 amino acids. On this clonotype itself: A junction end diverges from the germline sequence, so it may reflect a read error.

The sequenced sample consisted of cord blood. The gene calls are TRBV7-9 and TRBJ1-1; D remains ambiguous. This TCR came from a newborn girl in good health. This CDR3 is CASSLGVSGNTEAFF. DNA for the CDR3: TGTGCCAGCAGCTTAGGGGTTTCCGGAAACACTGAGGCTTTCTTT.